Presented here are 15 T cell receptor beta chains from one specimen sequenced in a study of blood T cell repertoires in COVID-19 (dated by TCRdb to 2018 to 2021). The library was produced with the immunoSEQ multiplex PCR assay. In its TCRdb copy, this immuneACCESS table keeps in-frame sequences only and misses some clones. Where compared with another copy, unresolved V genes explain less than half of these, and the others have no known cause. In all, the sample holds approximately 160,000 clones, and 84% of those were seen once. Of the sample, approximately 7.7% is held by the ten largest clones. The specimen sequenced was PBMCs or T cells enriched from blood (not recorded which). These receptors were taken from a woman in her forties or fifties who had recovered from COVID-19.

The chain carries TRBV5-1 and TRBJ1-3, with D possibly matching TRBD1 (6 bases). The germline V and J ends were trimmed by 8 bases and 2 bases, with 20 bases remaining between them. The CDR3 spans 16 residues. CDR1 and CDR2 (germline): SGHRS, YFSETQ. The CDR3: CASTQGSSFPGNTIYF. CDR3 coding DNA: TGCGCCAGTACACAGGGATCTTCTTTCCCTGGAAACACCATATATTTT.

The chain couples TRBV25-1 to TRBJ1-6, with TRBD1 as a possible D gene (5 bases). Germline V lookup: CDR1 MGHDK, CDR2 SYGVNS. Trimming took off 6 bases at V and 3 bases at J, with 12 bases between the two ends. CDR3 size: 15 residues. In DNA form, the CDR3 reads TGTGCCAGCAGGGGTCAGGGACTCTATAATTCACCCCTCCACTTT. Its translation is CASRGQGLYNSPLHF. Together with reference TRBV25-1 and TRBJ1-6, the CDR3 gives the full variable domain: EADIYQTPRYLVIGTGKKITLECSQTMGHDKMYWYQQDPGMELHLIHYSYGVNSTEKGDLSSESTVSRIRTEHFPLTLESARPSHTSQYLCASRGQGLYNSPLHFGNGTRLTVT.

This clone appeared once. The same CDR3 is also encoded by other DNA sequences in this sample. The chain uses TRBV27 and TRBJ1-4; D gene uncertain. Germline lookup yields CDR1 MNHEY and CDR2 SMNVEV (reference sequence). This CDR3 has 13 residues. With 1 base removed from V and 5 bases from J, the gap between germline ends came to 5 bases. As DNA, the CDR3 is TGTGCCAGCAGTTTATGGCCAAATGAAAAACTGTTTTTT. Its protein product is CASSLWPNEKLFF.

The V and J genes are TRBV3-1 (or the pseudogene TRBV3-2) and TRBJ2-7; D unresolved. This CDR3 has 13 amino acids. V shed 2 bases and J shed 2 bases, with 7 bases lying between them. CDR1 is LGHDT and CDR2 is YNNKEL in the germline V gene (reference sequence). CDR3 DNA: TGTGCCAGCAGCCAAAACAGAGCCTACGAGCAGTACTTC. As protein: CASSQNRAYEQYF.

This clone was counted a single time. The chain links TRBV27 to TRBJ2-1; 9 nucleotides align to TRBD2. J lost 2 bases, V lost 5 bases, and 19 bases had no gene match. Germline V gene sequence: CDR1 MNHEY, CDR2 SMNVEV (reference sequence). This CDR3 contains 20 residues. The DNA for the CDR3 is TGTGCCAGCAGTACAACCTTGGGCGGGGGGGCCTTCGCCGCCTACAATGAGCAGTTCTTC. Protein sequence: CASSTTLGGGAFAAYNEQFF.

The chain has TRBV28 and TRBJ1-1, with 9 bases matching TRBD1. The length of the CDR3 is 14 residues. Germline CDR1 is MDHEN and CDR2 is SYDVKM. J was trimmed by 6 bases and V by 5 bases; bases with no gene match: 7. The CDR3, as DNA: TGTGCCAGCAGTACAGGGGGCGCCAGGCCTGAAGCTTTCTTT. Its protein product is CASSTGGARPEAFF.

The chain couples TRBV28 to TRBJ2-1; perhaps TRBD1 as D (7 bases). The length of the CDR3 is 16 residues. Per germline, CDR1 MDHEN and CDR2 SYDVKM. Between the trimmed V and J ends, which lost 6 bases and 1 base, there was a span of 16 bases. CDR3: CASRNAGQTSYNEQFF. The CDR3 region has the DNA TGTGCCAGCAGAAATGCGGGACAGACTTCCTACAATGAGCAGTTCTTC. Based on the CDR3 plus reference TRBV28 and TRBJ2-1, the full variable domain is DVKVTQSSRYLVKRTGEKVFLECVQDMDHENMFWYRQDPGLGLRLIYFSYDVKMKEKGDIPEGYSVSREKKERFSLILESASTNQTSMYLCASRNAGQTSYNEQFFGPGTRLTVL.

The chain couples TRBV6-2 or TRBV6-3 to TRBJ1-6; D remains ambiguous. Looked up from germline, CDR1 is MNHEY and CDR2 is SVGEGT. The length of the CDR3 is 16 residues. V was trimmed by 0 bases and J by 7 bases, leaving 13 bases between them. DNA for the CDR3: TGTGCCAGCAGTTACTCGCCAGCCCCGGGGAATTCACCCCTCCACTTT. Protein product: CASSYSPAPGNSPLHF.

The V and J genes are TRBV6-2 or TRBV6-3 and TRBJ2-1; 8 nucleotides line up with TRBD2. The CDR3 totals 16 residues. V trimming: 0 bases; J trimming: 9 bases; junction bases outside the gene matches: 10. The V gene's germline CDR1 is MNHEY and CDR2 SVGEGT. This CDR3 reads CASSYSTPLAGGEQFF. In DNA, the CDR3 is TGTGCCAGCAGTTACTCGACCCCCTTGGCGGGAGGTGAGCAGTTCTTC.

The V and J genes are TRBV4-1 and TRBJ2-7; 8 nucleotides align to TRBD2. The germline V gene has CDR1 MGHRA and CDR2 YSYEKL. V shed 3 bases, J shed 4 bases, and the junction held 5 bases outside the gene matches. This CDR3 spans 14 amino acids. The CDR3 spells CASSHMTSAYEQYF. The CDR3 nucleotides are TGCGCCAGCAGCCATATGACTAGCGCATACGAGCAGTACTTC.

The chain has TRBV12-5 and TRBJ1-5, with D unclear. Trimming cost V 1 base and J 7 bases, with 11 bases left between them. The germline CDR1 and CDR2 sequences are LGHNT and FRNRAP. CDR3 size: 14 residues. The CDR3 loop reads CASGLEEVRQPQHF. In nucleotides, the CDR3 is TGTGCTAGTGGTTTGGAAGAGGTCCGACAGCCCCAGCATTTT.

The CDR3, as DNA: TGTGCCAGCTCAGTAACTAGCGGGAGGGCCTACGAGCAGTACTTC. Its translation: CASSVTSGRAYEQYF. The chain carries TRBV18 and TRBJ2-7; 13 bases line up with TRBD2. The V gene end was trimmed by 5 bases and the J gene end by 2 bases; junction bases not matched to a gene: 3. This CDR3 spans 15 amino acids. Germline V lookup: CDR1 KGHSH, CDR2 LQKENI. The full variable domain, its missing parts supplied by reference TRBV18 and TRBJ2-7, is NAGVMQNPRHLVRRRGQEARLRCSPMKGHSHVYWYRQLPEEGLKFMVYLQKENIIDESGMPKERFSAEFPKEGPSILRIQQVVRGDSAAYFCASSVTSGRAYEQYFGPGTRLTVT.

A note on this clone: The junction departs from germline at one end; a sequencing error may be responsible. The CDR3 here is CASGLTRGDSF. DNA of the CDR3: TGTGCTAGTGGTTTGACCAGAGGGGACAGTTTT. V is TRBV12-5 and J is TRBJ2-3; 7 positions agree with TRBD1. CDR1 and CDR2 (germline): LGHNT, FRNRAP. This CDR3 comprises 11 residues.

The chain is built from TRBV5-1 and TRBJ2-5; TRBD2 matches 8 bases. V gave up 4 bases and J gave up 0 bases; unmatched junction bases: 8. Looked up from germline, CDR1 is SGHRS and CDR2 is YFSETQ. The CDR3 runs to 16 residues. The CDR3, as DNA: TGCGCCAGCAGCAGAGGTAGCGGGGCGTACCAAGAGACCCAGTACTTC. Its protein is CASSRGSGAYQETQYF.

The chain is built from TRBV4-3 and TRBJ1-3, with no clear D. The V end lost 0 bases, the J end lost 0 bases, and 6 bases lay between the germline ends. Germline V CDR1 and CDR2: LGHNA, YSLEER. CDR3 length: 15 amino acids. The CDR3 spells CASSQEGASGNTIYF. Written as DNA, the CDR3 is TGCGCCAGCAGCCAAGAGGGAGCCTCTGGAAACACCATATATTTT.